The present T cell receptor beta chain was sequenced within a study of Ad26.COV2.S vaccination and SARS-CoV-2 variants. Notes on the study in general: Reportedly, spike-specific CD8+ and CD4+ T cell responses achieved substantial breadth once vaccination had taken place. Measures of TCR breadth and depth may have fallen short of total T cell responses.

On this clone itself: The antigen remains unidentified.

Some clones are missing from TCRdb's copy, which holds only in-frame ones; the method was immunoSEQ multiplex PCR. The sample yields 400,000 to 500,000 clones, 88% seen once. Treatment of the sample: roughly 18 received Ad26.COV2.S at low or high dose, single or two shots; several received placebo; per-sample allocation not given. Specimens were obtained on day 63 following the first vaccine or placebo injection. Expressing Wuhan-strain SARS-CoV-2 spike, an Ad26 vector served as the vaccine. The receptor was derived from a person aged 18-65 years who received the Ad26.COV2.S COVID-19 vaccine or a placebo. Sequences were derived from peripheral blood, sampled in a trial of Ad26.COV2.S vaccine versus placebo.

Here the CDR3 DNA reads TGTGCCATCAGTGAACGATCCGGGGCCAACGTCCTGACTTTC. Amino acid sequence: CAISERSGANVLTF. The V call is TRBV10-3, the J call TRBJ2-6; no clear D gene. The germline CDR1 and CDR2 sequences are ENHRY and SYGVKD. The CDR3 is 14 residues long. Trimming removed 3 bases at V and 4 bases at J, with 7 bases between.